Shown below are 27 T cell receptor beta chains from a single sample sequenced in a study of beta chain features in type 1 diabetes. General study results and limits: People with Type 1 diabetes carried modestly yet significantly shorter TCRB CDR3s in all four CD4+ subsets.

The study reverse transcribed the entire isolated RNA, so it sequenced expressed TCRB transcripts. Some clones are missing from TCRdb's copy, which holds only in-frame ones; the method was immunoSEQ multiplex PCR. Here the sample spans hundreds of thousands of clones, about 14% being singletons. Their cognate antigens are unknown. The sample taken for sequencing was naive CD4+ T cells from blood. The receptors derive from a man aged 18 to 35 with type 1 diabetes.

This clone has a handful of counts. V usage is TRBV5-4 and J usage is TRBJ2-3; TRBD2 matches 9 bases. Trimming at V came to 6 bases and at J to 6 bases, leaving 11 bases not matched to a gene. The CDR3 spans 15 residues. Germline V gene lookup returns CDR1 SGHNT and CDR2 YYREEE (reference sequence). CDR3 protein: CASTLRAGGGDTQYF. The CDR3 bases are TGTGCCAGCACCCTGCGAGCGGGGGGTGGCGATACGCAGTATTTT.

This clone came up a few times. The chain has TRBV2 and TRBJ1-4; 9 bases agree with TRBD1. V lost 6 bases, J lost 4 bases, and 6 bases stayed unmatched. CDR1 is SNHLY and CDR2 is FYNNEI in the germline V gene. This CDR3 has 15 amino acids. CDR3 residues: CASRRDRDVNEKLFF. The CDR3 DNA sequence: TGTGCCAGCAGGAGGGACAGGGATGTTAATGAAAAACTGTTTTTT.

The chain couples TRBV30 to TRBJ1-5; D gene ambiguous. CDR1 is GTSNPN, CDR2 SVGIG, per germline (reference sequence). V was shortened by 2 bases and J by 0 bases, with 11 bases between the two germline ends. The CDR3 sequence is 15 residues long. The DNA of the CDR3 is TGTGCCTGGAGTCCCCCACCCGTTAGCAATCAGCCCCAGCATTTT. Amino acids: CAWSPPPVSNQPQHF.

The V call is TRBV5-1, the J call TRBJ2-5; weak D call: TRBD2 (6 bases). CDR1 is SGHRS and CDR2 is YFSETQ in the germline V gene. This CDR3 comprises 13 residues. V lost 7 bases, J lost 3 bases, and 13 bases lay in between. CDR3 nucleotides: TGCGCCAGCGAGTCGGGGGTTGAAGAGACCCAGTACTTC. It specifies CASESGVEETQYF.

As DNA, the CDR3 is TGTGCCTGGAGTGTAACGGCAGGGCATAATGAAAAACTGTTTTTT. Translated, it gives CAWSVTAGHNEKLFF. The rearrangement links TRBV30 to TRBJ1-4; TRBD1 is a possible D gene (5 bases). Germline assignment: CDR1 GTSNPN and CDR2 SVGIG (reference sequence). The CDR3 runs to 15 residues. V dropped 0 bases and J dropped 4 bases, with 12 bases sitting between them.

A few counts support this clone. The V and J genes are TRBV5-8 and TRBJ2-2; TRBD1 might be the D (5 bases). The germline CDR1 and CDR2 sequences are SGHTS and YDEGEE. Trimming took off 4 bases at V and 2 bases at J, with 15 bases between the two ends. CDR3 length: 16 amino acids. CDR3 nucleotide sequence: TGTGCCAGCAGCCGACTCCAGGGCAGCAACACCGGGGAGCTGTTTTTT. As protein: CASSRLQGSNTGELFF.

This chain uses TRBV4-2 with TRBJ1-1; no clear D. This CDR3 region has 14 residues. The germline gives CDR1 LGHNA, CDR2 YNFKEQ. V was cut by 4 bases and J by 1 base, with 10 bases left in between. For the CDR3, the DNA is TGTGCCAGCAGCCCCCAGGACGGGAACACTGAAGCTTTCTTT. Its protein is CASSPQDGNTEAFF.

V gene TRBV7-6 combines with J gene TRBJ2-5; possible D gene TRBD1, 6 bases. This CDR3 contains 15 residues. The ends were cut back, 5 bases at V and 4 bases at J, with 17 bases in the middle. Germline assignment: CDR1 SGHVS and CDR2 FNYEAQ. CDR3 sequence (DNA): TGTGCCAGCAGCCTGGTAATCCGCAGGGGAGAGACCCAGTACTTC. This gives the protein CASSLVIRRGETQYF.

The rearrangement uses TRBV18 and TRBJ1-1, with D perhaps TRBD1 (6 bases). Germline loops: CDR1 KGHSH, CDR2 LQKENI. The CDR3 runs to 15 residues. Trimming shortened V by 6 bases and J by 3 bases, and 17 bases separated the two germline ends. For the CDR3, the DNA is TGTGCCAGCTCGGCACGATGGGGGGCTTACACTGAAGCTTTCTTT. As protein: CASSARWGAYTEAFF.

This clone was counted a few times. This chain joins TRBV7-9 and TRBJ2-7; maybe TRBD1 (6 bases). Trimming left V 11 bases short and J 2 bases short, with 16 bases between. Looked up from germline, CDR1 is SEHNR and CDR2 is FQNEAQ (reference sequence). The CDR3 extends over 13 amino acids. The CDR3 protein is CAAGTTRPYEQYF. DNA of the CDR3: TGTGCCGCCGGGACAACTAGACCCTACGAGCAGTACTTC.

The table lists this clone with a few counts. This chain uses TRBV29-1 with TRBJ1-5, with D uncertain. This CDR3 contains 13 residues. Germline CDR1 and CDR2: SQVTM and ANQGSEA. V dropped 4 bases and J dropped 6 bases, with 13 bases sitting between them. For the CDR3, the DNA is TGCAGCGTTGTGGTGGGAGAGGGTCAGCCCCAGCATTTT. It codes for CSVVVGEGQPQHF.

This clone was seen more than once but under ten times. The CDR3 DNA reads TGTGCCAGCAGAGCACAGGGCCCGGGGGAGCTGTTTTTT. Encoded protein: CASRAQGPGELFF. The V gene is TRBV2, the J gene TRBJ2-2; tentative D call: TRBD1 (6 bases). This CDR3 contains 13 residues. V shed 6 bases and J shed 8 bases, with 13 bases lying between them. Germline V gene lookup returns CDR1 SNHLY and CDR2 FYNNEI.

This clone turned up a few times. This chain uses TRBV7-8 with TRBJ1-2; D unclear. The CDR3 is 15 residues long. Germline assignment: CDR1 SGHVS and CDR2 FQNEAQ. The ends were cut back, 1 base at V and 7 bases at J, with 16 bases in the middle. CDR3 region: CASSLVSGEQGGYTF. In nucleotides, the CDR3 is TGTGCCAGCAGCTTAGTCTCGGGTGAACAAGGTGGCTACACCTTC.

The chain combines TRBV5-4 with TRBJ2-4, with 7 positions matching TRBD2. J gave up 2 bases and V 2 bases, and 7 bases lay outside the gene matches. From germline, CDR1 is SGHNT and CDR2 YYREEE (reference sequence). This CDR3 contains 16 residues. In DNA form, the CDR3 reads TGTGCCAGCAGCTTCGGGGGGAAGAGAACCAAAAACATTCAGTACTTC. Translating gives CASSFGGKRTKNIQYF. The full variable domain, with the rest looked up from reference TRBV5-4 and TRBJ2-4, is ETGVTQSPTHLIKTRGQQVTLRCSSQSGHNTVSWYQQALGQGPQFIFQYYREEENGRGNFPPRFSGLQFPNYSSELNVNALELDDSALYLCASSFGGKRTKNIQYFGAGTRLSVL.

This clone was seen a handful of times. The rearrangement joins TRBV29-1 to TRBJ1-2; D is possibly TRBD1 (5 bases). The germline gives CDR1 SQVTM, CDR2 ANQGSEA. V shed 5 bases and J shed 4 bases, with 14 bases lying between them. This CDR3 comprises 13 residues. The CDR3 nucleotides are TGCAGCGTTTCAGGGACGATCACCTATGGCTACACCTTC. Protein product: CSVSGTITYGYTF.

This clone was found a few times. This chain connects TRBV6-6 to TRBJ1-2, with D perhaps TRBD1 (5 bases). The CDR3 has 13 residues. Germline loops: CDR1 MNHNY, CDR2 SVGAGI (reference sequence). Trimming stripped 5 bases from V and 5 bases from J, with 12 bases between. For the CDR3, the DNA is TGTGCCAGCAGTCAGACACAGGTTTATGGCTACACCTTC. Amino acids: CASSQTQVYGYTF.

The chain couples TRBV11-1 to TRBJ2-1, with D tentatively TRBD1 or TRBD2 (5 bases each). CDR1 SGHAT and CDR2 FQDESV come from the germline V gene (reference sequence). The CDR3 is 15 amino acids. Trimming removed 1 base from V and 10 bases from J, with 17 bases in between. The CDR3 protein is CASSLGDGRQGEQFF. CDR3 coding DNA: TGTGCCAGCAGCTTAGGGGACGGACGCCAAGGAGAGCAGTTCTTC.

A few counts support this clone. This chain joins TRBV28 and TRBJ1-1; D is undetermined. This CDR3 contains 11 residues. V dropped 6 bases and J dropped 10 bases, with 12 bases sitting between them. Germline loops: CDR1 MDHEN, CDR2 SYDVKM. In nucleotides, the CDR3 is TGTGCCAGCAGCACCGATAGGAGAGCTTTCTTT. Its protein product is CASSTDRRAFF.

The chain has TRBV28 and TRBJ2-5; 13 bases line up with TRBD2. This CDR3 spans 13 amino acids. Germline-derived CDR1 and CDR2 are MDHEN and SYDVKM. V shed 5 bases, J shed 10 bases, and the junction held 4 bases outside the gene matches. The CDR3: CASSPGTSGNQYF. Written as DNA, the CDR3 is TGTGCCAGCAGTCCCGGGACTAGCGGGAACCAGTACTTC.

This clone was observed a few times. The chain employs TRBV4-1 and TRBJ1-2; 8 nucleotides line up with TRBD1. With 4 bases clipped from V and 1 base from J, the junction kept 2 bases outside the gene matches. The CDR3 sequence is 14 residues long. CDR1 is MGHRA, CDR2 YSYEKL, per germline. DNA of the CDR3: TGCGCCAGCAGCCGGGACAGGAATAACTATGGCTACACCTTC. Its translation is CASSRDRNNYGYTF.

This clone turned up a few times. The V gene is TRBV5-1, the J gene TRBJ2-7; no clear D gene. CDR1 and CDR2 (germline): SGHRS, YFSETQ. The CDR3 is 14 amino acids. The ends were cut back, 0 bases at V and 1 base at J, with 8 bases in the middle. This chain's CDR3 is CASSLGGESYEQYF. The CDR3 nucleotides are TGCGCCAGCAGCTTGGGAGGTGAATCCTACGAGCAGTACTTC.

This clone turned up a few times. The CDR3 loop is CSVRPRGRDGKLFF. CDR3 DNA sequence: TGCAGCGTCCGCCCCAGGGGGCGTGATGGAAAACTGTTTTTT. The gene calls are TRBV29-1 and TRBJ1-4, with 8 positions matching TRBD1. There are 14 residues in the CDR3. V shed 6 bases and J 10 bases; nucleotides not matched to a gene: 13. Germline loops: CDR1 SQVTM, CDR2 ANQGSEA. Supplemented by reference TRBV29-1 and TRBJ1-4, the full variable domain reads SAVISQKPSRDICQRGTSLTIQCQVDSQVTMMFWYRQQPGQSLTLIATANQGSEATYESGFVIDKFPISRPNLTFSTLTVSNMSPEDSSIYLCSVRPRGRDGKLFFGSGTQLSVL.

The chain has TRBV19 and TRBJ2-1; TRBD2 agrees at 10 bases. V shed 10 bases and J 1 base; nucleotides not matched to a gene: 4. The CDR3 spans 14 residues. The V gene's germline CDR1 is LNHDA and CDR2 SQIVND (reference sequence). The DNA of the CDR3 is TGTGCCACCTCACTAGCGGGGTCCTACAATGAGCAGTTCTTC. Its translation: CATSLAGSYNEQFF.

This clone was seen more than once but under ten times. The rearrangement joins TRBV30 to TRBJ1-1, with D possibly matching TRBD1 (6 bases). Germline lookup yields CDR1 GTSNPN and CDR2 SVGIG (reference sequence). The CDR3 loop spans 15 amino acids. Deletions cut 0 bases from V and 5 bases from J, with 16 bases between. The DNA for the CDR3 is TGTGCCTGGAGTGTACTAATCGGGGGCCTGACTGAAGCTTTCTTT. It encodes CAWSVLIGGLTEAFF. Together with reference TRBV30 and TRBJ1-1, the CDR3 gives the full variable domain: SQTIHQWPATLVQPVGSPLSLECTVEGTSNPNLYWYRQAAGRGLQLLFYSVGIGQISSEVPQNLSASRPQDRQFILSSKKLLLSDSGFYLCAWSVLIGGLTEAFFGQGTRLTVV.

This clone turned up a few times. The CDR3 DNA is TGTGCCAGCAGCCCTGGCGGGGGGGCTACAAAGACCCAGTACTTC. Its protein product is CASSPGGGATKTQYF. This chain uses TRBV7-2 with TRBJ2-5, with 9 bases that match TRBD2. V shed 5 bases and J 6 bases; nucleotides not matched to a gene: 10. This CDR3 has 15 amino acids. Germline-derived CDR1 and CDR2 are SGHTA and FQGNSA.

V and J are TRBV5-1 and TRBJ2-3; D remains unclear. CDR3 length: 14 residues. V was clipped by 2 bases and J by 7 bases, with 14 bases between them. The germline CDR1 and CDR2 sequences are SGHRS and YFSETQ. In DNA form, the CDR3 reads TGCGCCAGCAGCTTCGACACGGATGACAATACGCAGTATTTT. Translated, it gives CASSFDTDDNTQYF.

Only a few counts were recorded for this clone. The rearrangement uses TRBV5-1 and TRBJ1-3; the D is unclear. V gave up 0 bases and J gave up 3 bases, with 10 bases separating them. CDR1 and CDR2 from the germline V gene are SGHRS and YFSETQ. This CDR3 is built from 15 residues. As DNA, the CDR3 is TGCGCCAGCAGCTTGGGGGCTTTGGATGGAAACACCATATATTTT. Translation gives CASSLGALDGNTIYF. The full variable domain, its missing parts supplied by reference TRBV5-1 and TRBJ1-3, is KAGVTQTPRYLIKTRGQQVTLSCSPISGHRSVSWYQQTPGQGLQFLFEYFSETQRNKGNFPGRFSGRQFSNSRSEMNVSTLELGDSALYLCASSLGALDGNTIYFGEGSWLTVV.